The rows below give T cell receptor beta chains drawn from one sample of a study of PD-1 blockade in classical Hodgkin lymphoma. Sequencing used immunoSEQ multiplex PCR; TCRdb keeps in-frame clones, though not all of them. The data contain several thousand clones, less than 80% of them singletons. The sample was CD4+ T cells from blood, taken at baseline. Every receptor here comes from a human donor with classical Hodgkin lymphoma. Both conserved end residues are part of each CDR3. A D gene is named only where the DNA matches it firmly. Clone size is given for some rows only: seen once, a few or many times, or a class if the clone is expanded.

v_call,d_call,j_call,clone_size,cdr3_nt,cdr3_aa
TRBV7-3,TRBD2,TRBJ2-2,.,TGTGCCAGCAGCCCTAGCGGGGGGTCCTACACCGGGGAGCTGTTTTTT,CASSPSGGSYTGELFF
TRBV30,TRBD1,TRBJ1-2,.,TGTGCCTGGCGCAAGCCCGGGACAGGGGGCCAAACCTTC,CAWRKPGTGGQTF
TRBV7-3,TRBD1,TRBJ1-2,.,TGTGCCAGCAGCTTAGGACAGGGGGCTAACTATGGCTACACCTTC,CASSLGQGANYGYTF
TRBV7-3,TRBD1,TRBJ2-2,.,TGTGCCAGCAGCTCAACAGGGGGCATCACCGGGGAGCTGTTTTTT,CASSSTGGITGELFF
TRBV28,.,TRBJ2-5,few,TGTGCCACCTCGCCCCGGGGAGGGGGCGCCTCAATCCAGTACTTC,CATSPRGGGASIQYF
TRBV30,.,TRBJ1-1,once,TGTGCCTGGAGTGCCCCACAGGGCTGGTACCCTTCCACGACCACTGAAGCTTTCTTT,CAWSAPQGWYPSTTTEAFF
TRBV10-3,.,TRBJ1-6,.,TGTGCCATCAGTGAGTCAGGAGAGAGTAATTCACCCCTCCACTTT,CAISESGESNSPLHF
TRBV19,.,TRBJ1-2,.,TGTGCCAGTAGTACCCGAACCTATGGCTACACCTTC,CASSTRTYGYTF
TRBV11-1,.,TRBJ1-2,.,TGTGCCAGCAGCTTACCACGGGCCGGACGTGGCTACACCTTC,CASSLPRAGRGYTF
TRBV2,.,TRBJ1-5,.,TGTGCCAGCAGGCCGGGTCGGGCAAATCAGCCCCAGCATTTT,CASRPGRANQPQHF
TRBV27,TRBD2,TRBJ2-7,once,TGTGCCAGCAGATCTGGACTAGCGGGGAACTACGAGCAGTACTTC,CASRSGLAGNYEQYF
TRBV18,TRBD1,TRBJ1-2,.,TGTGCCAGCTCACCACTTCTCGTCCCACGCCGGGACAGGGCAGCGGGCTATGGCTACACCTTC,CASSPLLVPRRDRAAGYGYTF
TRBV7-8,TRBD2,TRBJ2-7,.,TGTGCCAGCAGCTTATCTCCCCTCCGCGGGGGGCCCTCCTACGAGCAGTACTTC,CASSLSPLRGGPSYEQYF
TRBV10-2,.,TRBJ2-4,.,TGCGCCAGCAGGGAAGCGGCCAAAAACATTCAGTACTTC,CASREAAKNIQYF
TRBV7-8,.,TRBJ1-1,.,TGTGCCAGCAGCCTCGAGGGAGGTAGGACTGAAGCTTTCTTT,CASSLEGGRTEAFF
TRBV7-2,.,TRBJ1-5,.,TGTGCCAGCAGCTTAGGCACAGGGAGACAGCCCCAGCATTTT,CASSLGTGRQPQHF
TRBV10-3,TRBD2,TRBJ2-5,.,TGTGCCATCAGTGAGTCAGCAGACCCCGGGAGGGGGGAGACCCAGTACTTC,CAISESADPGRGETQYF
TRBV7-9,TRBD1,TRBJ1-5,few,TGTGCCAGCAGCTCTGGAAGATGGGGACAGGGGGTTAATCAGCCCCAGCATTTT,CASSSGRWGQGVNQPQHF
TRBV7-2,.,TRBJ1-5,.,TGTGCCAGCAGCTACCGGGGCCATAGCAATCAGCCCCAGCATTTT,CASSYRGHSNQPQHF
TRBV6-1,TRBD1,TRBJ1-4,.,TGTGCCAGCAACGCCGGGACAGGCCTTGAAAAACTGTTTTTT,CASNAGTGLEKLFF
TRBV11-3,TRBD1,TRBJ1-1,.,TGTGCCAGCAGCTCCAGGGGGAGAGCTGAAGCTTTCTTT,CASSSRGRAEAFF
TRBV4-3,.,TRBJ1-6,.,TGCGCCAGCAGCCAAGATCCTCCGGGGAGCTCCTATAATTCACCCCTCCACTTT,CASSQDPPGSSYNSPLHF
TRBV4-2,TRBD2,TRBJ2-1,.,TGTGCCAGCAGGCCGCTAGCGGGCCATCCCAATGAGCAGTTCTTC,CASRPLAGHPNEQFF
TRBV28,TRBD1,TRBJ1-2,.,TGTGCTCTCTTGGGGGGGGGACAGGGTTACTATGGCTACACCTTC,CALLGGGQGYYGYTF
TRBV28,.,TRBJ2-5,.,TGTGCCAGCAGTTCAGAGACCCAGTACTTC,CASSSETQYF
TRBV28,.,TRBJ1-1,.,TGTGCCAGCAGTTTACCGGGTGGTAACACTGAAGCTTTCTTT,CASSLPGGNTEAFF
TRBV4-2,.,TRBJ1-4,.,TGTGCCAGCAGCCAAGAGGGGGCGGTGGCTAATGAAAAACTGTTTTTT,CASSQEGAVANEKLFF
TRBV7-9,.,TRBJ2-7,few,TGTGCCAGCAGCTTAGGAGGGGAGGAGCAGTACTTC,CASSLGGEEQYF
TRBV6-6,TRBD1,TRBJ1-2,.,TGTGCCAGCGGTATGGACCCCGGGACAGGGGTCTCTGGCTACACCTTC,CASGMDPGTGVSGYTF
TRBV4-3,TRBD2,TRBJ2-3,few,TGCGCCAGCAGCCAAGATAACGGGCGGGGGGCCACAGATACGCAGTATTTT,CASSQDNGRGATDTQYF
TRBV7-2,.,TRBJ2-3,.,TGTGCCAGCAGCCCAGGTACATCCACAGATACGCAGTATTTT,CASSPGTSTDTQYF
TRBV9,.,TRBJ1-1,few,TGTGCCAGCAGCGTAGCCTCGGGAAGGGAGGCTTTCTTT,CASSVASGREAFF
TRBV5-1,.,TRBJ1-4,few,TGCGCCAGCAGCTTGGTAGGGGCCGGGGAAAAACTGTTTTTT,CASSLVGAGEKLFF
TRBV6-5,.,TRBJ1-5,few,TGTGCCAGCAGTGAGGGGGTCCTCGGGACCCAGCATTTT,CASSEGVLGTQHF
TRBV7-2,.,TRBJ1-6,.,TGTGCCAGCAGCTCTCCCTCTTCCAATTCACCCCTCCACTTT,CASSSPSSNSPLHF
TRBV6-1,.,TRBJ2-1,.,TGTGCCAGCGGGACGGGACTGCTCTCCTACAATGAGCAGTTCTTC,CASGTGLLSYNEQFF
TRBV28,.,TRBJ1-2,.,TGTGCCAGCGAAGAGGTGAACTATGGCTACACCTTC,CASEEVNYGYTF
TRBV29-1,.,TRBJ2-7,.,TGCAGCGCGGGGGAGGACTACGAGCAGTACTTC,CSAGEDYEQYF
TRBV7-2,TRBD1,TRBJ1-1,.,TGTGCCAGCAGCACGCAGGGGGCCGCTGAAGCTTTCTTT,CASSTQGAAEAFF
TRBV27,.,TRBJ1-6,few,TGTGCCAGCAGTTTTTTGCCGGGACGTTCACCCCTCCACTTT,CASSFLPGRSPLHF
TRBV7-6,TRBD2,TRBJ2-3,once,TGTGCCAGCAGCTTACTAGCGGGGGGCACAGATACGCAGTATTTT,CASSLLAGGTDTQYF
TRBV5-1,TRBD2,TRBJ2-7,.,TGCGCCAGCAGCTTGGCCATTTATGGGGCCGGGACTAGCGGGGAAGAGCAGTACTTC,CASSLAIYGAGTSGEEQYF
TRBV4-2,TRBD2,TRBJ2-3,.,TGTGCCAGCAGCCAAGAAGGGCGGGGGGGTAACACAGATACGCAGTATTTT,CASSQEGRGGNTDTQYF
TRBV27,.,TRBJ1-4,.,TGTGCCAGCCGATTCGGGGGAGCAACTAATGAAAAACTGTTTTTT,CASRFGGATNEKLFF
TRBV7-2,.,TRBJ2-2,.,TGTGCCAGCAGCTTAGTGGCTCCGAACACCGGGGAGCTGTTTTTT,CASSLVAPNTGELFF
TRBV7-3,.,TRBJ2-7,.,TGTGCCAGCAGCTTGGACCTCCGGAGCGAGCAGTACTTC,CASSLDLRSEQYF
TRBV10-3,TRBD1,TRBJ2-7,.,TGTGCCATCAGTCTACGGGACAGTGCTCAATACGAGCAGTACTTC,CAISLRDSAQYEQYF
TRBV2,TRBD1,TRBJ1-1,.,TGTGCCAGCAGTCGTTGGACAGGGGAGTACACTGAAGCTTTCTTT,CASSRWTGEYTEAFF
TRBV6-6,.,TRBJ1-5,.,TGTGCCAGCAGTTACCAAGATCAGCCCCAGCATTTT,CASSYQDQPQHF
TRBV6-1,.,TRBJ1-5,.,TGTGCCAGTGCACTCCGGGGTAGGGGAGGGCAGCCCCAGCATTTT,CASALRGRGGQPQHF
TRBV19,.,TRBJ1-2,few,TGTGCCAGTAGTATTTCCACAGCGCACTATGGCTACACCTTC,CASSISTAHYGYTF
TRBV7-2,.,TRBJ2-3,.,TGTGCCAGCAGCTCGACAGGACAAACTAGCACAGATACGCAGTATTTT,CASSSTGQTSTDTQYF
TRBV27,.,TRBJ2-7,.,TGTGCCAGCAGTTTAAAAATTCAGGGCTACGAGCAGTACTTC,CASSLKIQGYEQYF
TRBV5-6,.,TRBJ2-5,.,TGTGCCAGCAGCCGGCGGGCGGGCACACAGACCCAGTACTTC,CASSRRAGTQTQYF
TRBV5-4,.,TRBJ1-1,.,TGTGCCAGCAGCTTAGGGCCTGGGACTGAAGCTTTCTTT,CASSLGPGTEAFF
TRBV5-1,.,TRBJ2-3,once,TGCGCCAGCAGTATAGGCAGGGGCGGTAACACAAATACGCAGTATTTT,CASSIGRGGNTNTQYF
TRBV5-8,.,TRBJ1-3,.,TGTGCCAGCAGCCCGACACGAAACACCATATATTTT,CASSPTRNTIYF
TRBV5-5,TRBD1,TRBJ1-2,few,TGTGCCAGCAGTCCTAGGACAGGGAAAGACAACTATGGCTACACCTTC,CASSPRTGKDNYGYTF
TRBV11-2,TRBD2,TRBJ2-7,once,TGTGCCAGCAGCTTAGCATTAGCGGGCGTGCACGAGCAGTACTTC,CASSLALAGVHEQYF